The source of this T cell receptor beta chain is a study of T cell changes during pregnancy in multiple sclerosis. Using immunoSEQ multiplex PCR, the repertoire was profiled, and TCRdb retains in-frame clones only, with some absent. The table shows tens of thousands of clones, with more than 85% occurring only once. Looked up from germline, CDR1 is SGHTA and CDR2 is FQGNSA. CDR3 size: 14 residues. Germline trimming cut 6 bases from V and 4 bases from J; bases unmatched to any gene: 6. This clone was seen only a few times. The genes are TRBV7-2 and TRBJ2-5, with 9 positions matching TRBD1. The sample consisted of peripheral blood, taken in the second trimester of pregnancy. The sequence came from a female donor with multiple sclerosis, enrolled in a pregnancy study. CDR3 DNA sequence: TGTGCCAGCAGACCTCCGGGACAGGGAGAGACCCAGTACTTC. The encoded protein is CASRPPGQGETQYF.